This entry describes one TCR beta chain. Its antigen is unknown. This sample is part of a study of cytomegalovirus exposure and HLA in healthy donors. Points from the study as a whole: One later analysis reportedly identified an Asian-associated ancestry cluster that showed fewer N-insertions than the roughly 720-donor mean.

Germline V lookup: CDR1 SGHNT, CDR2 YENEEA. The CDR3 spans 13 residues. The V end was cut by 2 bases, the J end by 4 bases, with 7 bases between. 60 Vbeta and 13 Jbeta primers were used in PCR. Using immunoSEQ multiplex PCR, the repertoire was profiled, and TCRdb retains in-frame clones only, with some absent. This table holds about 110,000 clones, 82% found once. V is TRBV11-3 and J is TRBJ2-3; no firm D call. The TCR was taken from a woman aged 18 to 35 in good health and CMV-seronegative. Specimen: PBMCs. The CDR3 DNA reads TGTGCCAGCAGCTTACTTGAGCCAGATACGCAGTATTTT. Protein: CASSLLEPDTQYF.